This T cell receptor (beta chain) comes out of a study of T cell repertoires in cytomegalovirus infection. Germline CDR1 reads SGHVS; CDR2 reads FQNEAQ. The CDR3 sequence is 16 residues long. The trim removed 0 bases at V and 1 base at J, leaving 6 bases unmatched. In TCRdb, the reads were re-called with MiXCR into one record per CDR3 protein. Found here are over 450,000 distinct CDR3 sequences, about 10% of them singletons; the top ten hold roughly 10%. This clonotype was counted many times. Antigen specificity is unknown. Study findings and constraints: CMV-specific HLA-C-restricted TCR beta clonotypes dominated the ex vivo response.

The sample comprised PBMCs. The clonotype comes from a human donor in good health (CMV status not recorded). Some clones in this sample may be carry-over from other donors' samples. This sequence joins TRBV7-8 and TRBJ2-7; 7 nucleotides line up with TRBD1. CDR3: CASSLARRGPSYEQYF. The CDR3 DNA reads TGTGCCAGCAGCTTAGCGCGAAGGGGGCCGTCCTACGAGCAGTACTTC.